This T cell receptor (beta chain) was sequenced in a study of cytomegalovirus exposure and HLA in healthy donors. The PCR ran on 60 Vbeta and 13 Jbeta primers. Profiled with immunoSEQ multiplex PCR; TCRdb holds only in-frame clones, not every one. The profile covers about 83,000 clones, with about four fifths appearing a single time and about 1.9% taken by the ten largest. This clone was detected once. Input material: PBMCs. The sequence was collected from a woman aged 30 to 39 in good health and CMV-seronegative.

The CDR3, as DNA: TGTGCCAGCTCACCACGAGGACTAGCGGGAGAAGATACGCAGTATTTT. Residues: CASSPRGLAGEDTQYF. The chain links TRBV18 to TRBJ2-3; the match to TRBD2 covers 13 bases. Trimming at V came to 1 base and at J to 5 bases, leaving 3 bases not matched to a gene. The CDR3 length is 16 residues. Germline CDR1 KGHSH, CDR2 LQKENI.